This entry lists 13 T cell receptor beta chains sequenced from one sample in a study of CD8 T cells in Susac syndrome. An amount of RNA that ranged from roughly 0.45 to 1 ug was reverse transcribed with random hexamers. TCRdb analysed the immunoSEQ multiplex PCR reads with MiXCR anew, one entry per CDR3 protein. The data show 200,000 or so distinct CDR3 sequences, with 92% seen just once and approximately 0.13% held by the top ten. Sequencing used CD8+ T cells from PBMCs. The receptors here all came from a human donor with multiple sclerosis.

The gene calls are TRBV3-1 and TRBJ1-1; the D is unclear. This CDR3 has 13 residues. Looked up from germline, CDR1 is LGHDT and CDR2 is YNNKEL (reference sequence). Trimming removed 0 bases from V and 7 bases from J, with 9 bases in between. In nucleotides, the CDR3 is TGTGCCAGCAGCCAAGAGGTACGTCATGAAGCTTTCTTT. Protein product: CASSQEVRHEAFF.

This chain joins TRBV7-3 and TRBJ2-5; D unclear. The CDR3 consists of 18 residues. Germline loops: CDR1 SGHTA, CDR2 FQGTGA. With 3 bases removed from V and 0 bases from J, the gap between germline ends came to 20 bases. The CDR3 nucleotides are TGTGCCAGCAGCTTTTGCCCCCACAACAGAGGTAACCAAGAGACCCAGTACTTC. Its protein product is CASSFCPHNRGNQETQYF.

The genes are TRBV19 and TRBJ2-2; D possibly corresponds to TRBD2 (6 bases). This CDR3 has 13 amino acids. Germline CDR1 LNHDA, CDR2 SQIVND (reference sequence). V was pared by 3 bases and J by 5 bases, with 7 bases between. CDR3 amino acids: CASSIGGTGELFF. The CDR3 coding sequence is TGTGCCAGTAGTATCGGAGGGACCGGGGAGCTGTTTTTT. Complete variable domain (other parts from reference TRBV19 and TRBJ2-2): DGGITQSPKYLFRKEGQNVTLSCEQNLNHDAMYWYRQDPGQGLRLIYYSQIVNDFQKGDIAEGYSVSREKKESFPLTVTSAQKNPTAFYLCASSIGGTGELFFGEGSRLTVL.

The V call is TRBV12-3 or TRBV12-4, the J call TRBJ2-5; D gene ambiguous. V was shortened by 2 bases and J by 0 bases, with 7 bases between the two germline ends. The CDR3 extends over 14 amino acids. In DNA form, the CDR3 reads TGTGCCAGCAGTTTATTTGACAACCAAGAGACCCAGTACTTC. Amino acids: CASSLFDNQETQYF.

This chain links TRBV6-6 with TRBJ2-7, with a weak D call TRBD1 (5 bases). Germline V CDR1 and CDR2: MNHNY, SVGAGI (reference sequence). V shed 7 bases and J shed 2 bases, with 12 bases lying between them. CDR3 size: 13 residues. CDR3 amino acids: CASNQGNTYEQYF. Written as DNA, the CDR3 is TGTGCCAGCAACCAGGGTAACACCTACGAGCAGTACTTC.

This clonotype was seen only once. V and J are TRBV4-3 and TRBJ2-1; D is ambiguous. The CDR3 has 15 amino acids. Germline CDR1 is LGHNA and CDR2 is YSLEER. The V end was cut by 0 bases, the J end by 9 bases, with 15 bases between. CDR3 in DNA: TGCGCCAGCAGCCAAGACCTAGTTCCCCCGAGTGAGCAGTTCTTC. It yields the protein CASSQDLVPPSEQFF.

The CDR3 DNA is TGTGCCAGCAGCTTTCCGGGACAGGGAACCAAGTTCTTC. Translated: CASSFPGQGTKFF. The chain recombines TRBV7-9 with TRBJ2-1; 9 bases line up with TRBD1. The CDR3 has 13 amino acids. The junction had 8 bases not matched to a gene; V was cut back by 3 bases and J by 14 bases. The germline V gene has CDR1 SEHNR and CDR2 FQNEAQ (reference sequence). The variable domain in full, with the rest retrieved from reference TRBV7-9 and TRBJ2-1, is DTGVSQNPRHKITKRGQNVTFRCDPISEHNRLYWYRQTLGQGPEFLTYFQNEAQLEKSRLLSDRFSAERPKGSFSTLEIQRTEQGDSAMYLCASSFPGQGTKFFGPGTRLTVL.

The V call is TRBV12-3 or TRBV12-4, the J call TRBJ1-5; D gene ambiguous. There are 13 residues in the CDR3. Trimming took off 4 bases at V and 0 bases at J, with 4 bases between the two ends. CDR3 sequence reads: CASSSASNQPQHF. In nucleotides, the CDR3 is TGTGCCAGCAGTTCGGCTAGCAATCAGCCCCAGCATTTT.

The CDR3 DNA is TGTGCCAGCAGCCCCAATTGGTACGAGCAGTACTTC. Amino acids: CASSPNWYEQYF. V gene TRBV11-1 combines with J gene TRBJ2-7; D not certain. V was shortened by 5 bases and J by 4 bases, with 9 bases between the two germline ends. Germline values: CDR1 SGHAT, CDR2 FQDESV (reference sequence). There are 12 residues in the CDR3.

V usage is TRBV18 and J usage is TRBJ2-2; TRBD1 matches at 10 bases. Trimming took 4 bases from V and 4 from J; bases not matched to a gene: 15. CDR1 KGHSH and CDR2 LQKENI come from the germline V gene. This CDR3 region has 19 residues. The CDR3 reads CASSRDRGRGTDGTGELFF. In DNA, the CDR3 is TGTGCCAGCTCACGAGACAGGGGGCGAGGGACCGATGGCACCGGGGAGCTGTTTTTT.

The chain combines TRBV19 with TRBJ2-7; tentative D call: TRBD2 (7 bases). The V end was cut by 5 bases, the J end by 4 bases, with 15 bases between. Germline V gene lookup returns CDR1 LNHDA and CDR2 SQIVND (reference sequence). The CDR3 length is 14 residues. The CDR3 region has the DNA TGTGCCAGTAGTTCGGGTGCGGGGGCGTACGAGCAGTACTTC. Its protein is CASSSGAGAYEQYF.

V gene TRBV6-5 combines with J gene TRBJ2-4; TRBD1 might be the D (5 bases). This CDR3 comprises 14 residues. Germline V gene data show CDR1 as MNHEY and CDR2 as SVGAGI. V was pared by 4 bases and J by 0 bases, with 7 bases between. DNA for the CDR3: TGTGCCAGCAGTTTGGGGCTAGCCAAAAACATTCAGTACTTC. It translates to CASSLGLAKNIQYF.

This clonotype was detected only once. V is TRBV4-3 and J is TRBJ1-1; 7 bases agree with TRBD1. This CDR3 spans 15 amino acids. The V segment lost 3 bases and the J segment 0 bases; nucleotides outside the gene matches: 4. Germline V gene lookup returns CDR1 LGHNA and CDR2 YSLEER. The CDR3: CASSHRQGMNTEAFF. The DNA of the CDR3 is TGCGCCAGCAGCCACAGACAGGGAATGAACACTGAAGCTTTCTTT.